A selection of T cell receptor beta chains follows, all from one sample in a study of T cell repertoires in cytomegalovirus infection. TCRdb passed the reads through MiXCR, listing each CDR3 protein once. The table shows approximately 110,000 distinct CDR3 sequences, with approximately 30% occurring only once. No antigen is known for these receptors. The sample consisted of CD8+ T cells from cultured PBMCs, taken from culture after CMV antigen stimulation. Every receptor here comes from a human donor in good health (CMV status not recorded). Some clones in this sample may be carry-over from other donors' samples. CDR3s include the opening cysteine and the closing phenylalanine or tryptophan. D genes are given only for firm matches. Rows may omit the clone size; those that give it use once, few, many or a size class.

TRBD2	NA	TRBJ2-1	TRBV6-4	CASSPASGGYYNEQFF	TGTGCCAGCAGTCCGGCTAGCGGGGGGTACTACAATGAGCAGTTCTTC
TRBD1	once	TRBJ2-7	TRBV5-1	CASSLEGAVYEQYF	TGCGCCAGCAGCTTGGAGGGGGCAGTCTACGAGCAGTACTTC
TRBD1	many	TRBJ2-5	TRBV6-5	CASSYGTGGTQYF	TGTGCCAGCAGTTACGGGACAGGGGGGACCCAGTACTTC
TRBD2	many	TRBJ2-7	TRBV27	CASSNLAGAGSYEQYF	TGTGCCAGCAGTAACTTAGCGGGGGCCGGCTCCTACGAGCAGTACTTC
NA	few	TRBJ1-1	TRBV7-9	CASSLVPEAFF	TGTGCCAGCAGCTTAGTGCCTGAAGCTTTCTTT
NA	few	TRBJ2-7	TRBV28	CASNKVTGDEQYF	TGTGCCAGCAACAAGGTGACGGGGGACGAGCAGTACTTC
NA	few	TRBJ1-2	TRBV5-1	CASSLQTAYGYTF	TGCGCCAGCAGCTTGCAGACGGCGTATGGCTACACCTTC
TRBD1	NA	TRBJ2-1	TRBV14	CASSQTGLLWANEPFF	TGTGCCAGCAGCCAGACAGGGCTGCTTTGGGCTAATGAGCCGTTCTTC
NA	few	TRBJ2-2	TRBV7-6	CASSSGQNTGELFF	TGTGCCAGCAGCTCCGGACAGAACACCGGGGAGCTGTTTTTT
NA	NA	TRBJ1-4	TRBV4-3	CASSQERAGITNEKLFF	TGCGCCAGCAGCCAAGAGCGGGCGGGGATCACTAATGAAAAACTGTTTTTT
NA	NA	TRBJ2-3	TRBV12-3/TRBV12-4	CASSSGENTQYF	TGTGCCAGCAGTTCCGGGGAGAATACGCAGTATTTT
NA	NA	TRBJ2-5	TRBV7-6	CASSSAGWEQETQYF	TGTGCTAGCAGCTCCGCAGGATGGGAACAAGAGACCCAGTACTTC
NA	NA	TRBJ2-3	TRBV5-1	CASSRTVSSTDTQYF	TGCGCCAGCAGCAGGACAGTTTCTAGCACAGATACGCAGTATTTT
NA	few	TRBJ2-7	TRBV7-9	CASSYTGTWGSYEQYF	TGTGCCAGCAGCTACACCGGGACTTGGGGTTCCTACGAGCAGTACTTC
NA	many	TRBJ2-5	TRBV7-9	CASSLALDGETQYF	TGTGCCAGCAGCTTAGCGCTTGACGGTGAGACCCAGTACTTC
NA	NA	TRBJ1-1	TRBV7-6	CASSLVQGETEAFF	TGTGCCAGCAGCTTGGTGCAGGGAGAGACTGAAGCTTTCTTT
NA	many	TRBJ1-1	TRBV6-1	CASSWGVSTEAFF	TGTGCCAGCAGTTGGGGAGTCAGCACTGAAGCTTTCTTT
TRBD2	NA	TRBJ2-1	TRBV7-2	CASSLGLAGMPSYNEQFF	TGTGCCAGCAGCTTGGGACTAGCGGGGATGCCCTCCTACAATGAGCAGTTCTTC
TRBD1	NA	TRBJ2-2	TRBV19	CASSIVYVGQDTGELFF	TGTGCCAGTAGTATAGTTTATGTCGGACAGGACACCGGGGAGCTGTTTTTT
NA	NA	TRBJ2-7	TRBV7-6	CASRFGTYEQYF	TGTGCCAGCAGATTCGGTACCTACGAGCAGTACTTC
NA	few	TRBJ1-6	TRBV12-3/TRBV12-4	CASNLFGNSPLHF	TGTGCCAGCAACCTATTTGGTAATTCACCCCTCCACTTT
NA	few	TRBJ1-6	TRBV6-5	CASSYSRTGDTILHF	TGTGCCAGCAGTTACTCGAGAACCGGGGACACGATACTCCACTTT
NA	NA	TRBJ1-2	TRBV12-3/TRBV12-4	CATSEGQRNYGYTF	TGTGCCACCTCGGAGGGTCAGCGGAACTATGGCTACACCTTC
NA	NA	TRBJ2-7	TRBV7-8	CASSKPEGVTGEQYF	TGTGCCAGCAGCAAGCCGGAGGGTGTAACGGGCGAGCAGTACTTC
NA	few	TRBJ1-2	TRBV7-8	CASSTRGGEAFYYGYTF	TGTGCCAGCAGCACCCGAGGTGGGGAAGCCTTCTACTATGGCTACACCTTC
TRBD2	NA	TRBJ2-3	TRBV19	CASSNPTPLSGSSTDTQYF	TGTGCCAGTAGTAACCCTACCCCCCTTAGCGGGTCCTCCACAGATACGCAGTATTTT
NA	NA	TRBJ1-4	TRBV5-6	CASSFSTSNEKLFF	TGTGCCAGCAGCTTTTCCACGTCTAATGAAAAACTGTTTTTT
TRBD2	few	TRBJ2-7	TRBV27	CASSPGGGGTYEQYF	TGTGCCAGCAGTCCTGGTGGCGGGGGGACCTACGAGCAGTACTTC
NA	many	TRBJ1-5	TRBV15	CATSRDGGNQPQHF	TGTGCCACCAGCAGAGATGGTGGAAATCAGCCCCAGCATTTT
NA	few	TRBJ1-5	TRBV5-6	CASSLDALGSNQPQHF	TGTGCCAGCAGCTTGGATGCGTTAGGAAGCAATCAGCCCCAGCATTTT
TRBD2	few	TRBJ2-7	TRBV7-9	CASSSLGPGGYEQYF	TGTGCCAGCAGCTCCCTCGGGCCGGGGGGCTACGAGCAGTACTTC
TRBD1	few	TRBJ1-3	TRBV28	CASTLDPGTGPGNTIYF	TGTGCCAGCACCCTGGATCCCGGGACAGGGCCCGGAAACACCATATATTTT
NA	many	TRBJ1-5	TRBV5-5	CASSLYARDDQPQHF	TGTGCCAGCAGCTTGTATGCCCGGGACGATCAGCCCCAGCATTTT
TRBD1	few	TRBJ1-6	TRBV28	CASRPGQESSYNSPLHF	TGTGCCAGCAGGCCAGGACAGGAGAGCTCCTATAATTCACCCCTCCACTTT
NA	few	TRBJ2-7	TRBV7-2	CASSSPAYEQYF	TGTGCCAGCAGCTCGCCCGCCTACGAGCAGTACTTC
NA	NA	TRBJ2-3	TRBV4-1	CASSPPEFRADTQYF	TGCGCCAGCAGCCCCCCGGAGTTTCGCGCAGATACGCAGTATTTT
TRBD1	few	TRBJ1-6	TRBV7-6	CASSPSPPTGAGSPLHF	TGTGCCAGCAGCCCCTCCCCCCCGACAGGGGCCGGGTCACCCCTCCACTTT
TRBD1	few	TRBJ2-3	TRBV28	CASSTRVRDRVADTQYF	TGTGCCAGCAGTACCCGCGTCCGGGACAGGGTTGCAGATACGCAGTATTTT
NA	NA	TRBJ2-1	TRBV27	CASSLAAGAFGYNEQFF	TGTGCCAGCAGTTTAGCGGCAGGGGCGTTCGGTTACAATGAGCAGTTCTTC
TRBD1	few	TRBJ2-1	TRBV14	CASSQDRGSYNEQFF	TGTGCCAGCAGCCAGGACAGGGGCTCCTACAATGAGCAGTTCTTC
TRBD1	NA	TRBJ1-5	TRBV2	CASSGLTGGVPQHF	TGTGCCAGCAGTGGCCTCACAGGGGGGGTGCCCCAGCATTTT
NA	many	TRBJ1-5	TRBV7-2	CASSLGALGGPQHF	TGTGCCAGCAGCTTAGGGGCACTGGGAGGGCCCCAGCATTTT
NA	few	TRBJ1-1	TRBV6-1	CASSEAQSGTEAFF	TGTGCCAGCAGTGAAGCCCAATCCGGCACTGAAGCTTTCTTT
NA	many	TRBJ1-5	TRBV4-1	CASSPIVTRSGQPQHF	TGCGCCAGCAGCCCCATTGTAACCCGTTCTGGACAGCCCCAGCATTTT
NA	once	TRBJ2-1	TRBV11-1	CASQQGSYNEQFF	TGTGCCAGCCAACAGGGTTCCTACAATGAGCAGTTCTTC
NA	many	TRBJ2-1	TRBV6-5	CASSYSGHRLYNEQFF	TGTGCCAGCAGTTACTCAGGACACCGACTTTACAATGAGCAGTTCTTC
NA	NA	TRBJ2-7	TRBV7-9	CASSRQPGLDYEQYF	TGTGCCAGCAGCCGCCAGCCGGGACTCGACTACGAGCAGTACTTC
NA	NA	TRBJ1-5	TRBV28	CASSPDRTNQPQHF	TGTGCCAGCAGTCCCGACAGGACTAATCAGCCCCAGCATTTT
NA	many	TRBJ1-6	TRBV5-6	CASSWGVNNSPLHF	TGTGCCAGCAGCTGGGGGGTGAATAATTCACCCCTCCACTTT
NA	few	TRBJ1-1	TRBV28	CATFLSLAPVLTMNTEAFF	TGTGCCACCTTCCTATCACTCGCTCCCGTTCTTACTATGAACACTGAAGCTTTCTTT
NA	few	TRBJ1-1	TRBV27	CASSLRGVNTEAFF	TGTGCCAGCAGTTTAAGGGGCGTAAACACTGAAGCTTTCTTT
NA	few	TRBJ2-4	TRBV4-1	CASSQEPTPGLTRYF	TGCGCCAGCAGCCAAGAGCCTACCCCCGGACTCACTCGGTACTTC
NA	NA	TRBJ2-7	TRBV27	CASSPLEGDKYEQYF	TGTGCCAGCAGTCCCCTCGAGGGGGATAAATACGAGCAGTACTTC